Below are 11 T cell receptor beta chains sequenced from a single sample in a study of blood T cell repertoires in COVID-19. Sequencing used immunoSEQ multiplex PCR; TCRdb keeps in-frame clones, though not all of them. The table lists about 140,000 clones, 65% to 85% of them singletons. The sample taken for sequencing was peripheral blood. The receptors derive from a human donor in a cohort sampled during active COVID-19.

The chain couples TRBV3-1 (or the pseudogene TRBV3-2) to TRBJ2-3; D may be TRBD1 (5 bases). The CDR3 is 16 amino acids. From germline, CDR1 is LGHDT and CDR2 YNNKEL (reference sequence). The V end was cut by 4 bases, the J end by 2 bases, with 16 bases between. The DNA for the CDR3 is TGTGCCAGCAGCCGGGGCGGAGTAACACCCACAGATACGCAGTATTTT. This codes for CASSRGGVTPTDTQYF.

The chain is built from TRBV2 and TRBJ2-3, with D possibly TRBD1 on 6 matching bases. Between the trimmed V and J ends, which lost 5 bases and 2 bases, there was a span of 8 bases. Germline CDR1 reads SNHLY; CDR2 reads FYNNEI. CDR3 length: 13 residues. CDR3 in amino acids: CASSYRDTDTQYF. CDR3 DNA: TGTGCCAGCAGTTACAGGGACACAGATACGCAGTATTTT.

The V call is TRBV4-1, the J call TRBJ2-7; 7 bases align to TRBD2. The CDR3 loop spans 15 amino acids. Germline CDR1 and CDR2: MGHRA and YSYEKL. Unmatched junction bases numbered 12, after V lost 5 bases and J lost 5 bases. The CDR3 DNA is TGCGCCAGCAGCGGGCGGGGGACGCAGGTGGACGAGCAGTACTTC. Translation: CASSGRGTQVDEQYF.

The rearrangement links TRBV4-1 to TRBJ1-5; D gene ambiguous. Trimming removed 1 base at V and 9 bases at J, with 13 bases between. The germline CDR1 and CDR2 sequences are MGHRA and YSYEKL. The length of the CDR3 is 14 residues. For the CDR3, the DNA is TGCGCCAGCAGCCAAGGCTCCGCGGCTGGGCCCCAGCATTTT. Protein sequence: CASSQGSAAGPQHF.

The genes are TRBV11-2 and TRBJ2-1; weak D call: TRBD2 (6 bases). The CDR3 runs 14 residues. With 0 bases removed from V and 8 bases from J, the gap between germline ends came to 11 bases. Germline assignment: CDR1 SGHAT and CDR2 FQNNGV. CDR3 protein: CASSLDGGVDEQFF. The CDR3 DNA reads TGTGCCAGCAGCTTAGACGGGGGAGTCGATGAGCAGTTCTTC.

This clone was picked up one time. The chain couples TRBV27 to TRBJ2-7; D is perhaps TRBD2 (7 bases). V lost 3 bases, J lost 4 bases, and 10 bases lay in between. The CDR3 extends over 13 amino acids. Germline V gene sequence: CDR1 MNHEY, CDR2 SMNVEV (reference sequence). The DNA of the CDR3 is TGTGCCAGCAGTTTTAGGGGGGGATACGAGCAGTACTTC. Amino acids: CASSFRGGYEQYF.

The count of this clone is one. The genes are TRBV7-2 and TRBJ2-3; the match to TRBD2 covers 8 bases. The ends lost 0 bases at V and 3 bases at J; junction bases unmatched: 5. The CDR3 runs 16 residues. Germline V gene lookup returns CDR1 SGHTA and CDR2 FQGNSA. The CDR3: CASSLAGTRDTDTQYF. CDR3 nucleotide sequence: TGTGCCAGCAGCTTAGCTGGGACTAGAGATACAGATACGCAGTATTTT.

The genes are TRBV24-1 and TRBJ1-2, with 9 bases fitting TRBD1. CDR3 size: 16 residues. Per germline, CDR1 KGHDR and CDR2 SFDVKD. The junction had 6 bases not matched to a gene; V was cut back by 3 bases and J by 2 bases. The CDR3 region has the DNA TGTGCCACCAGTGATCCTGGACAGGGGCGAAACTATGGCTACACCTTC. Translation gives CATSDPGQGRNYGYTF.

This clone is a singleton in its sample. The chain links TRBV29-1 to TRBJ1-1; D remains ambiguous. Germline V gene data show CDR1 as SQVTM and CDR2 as ANQGSEA. Deletions cut 7 bases from V and 7 bases from J, with 7 bases between. The CDR3 is made up of 9 amino acids. The CDR3 protein is CSGGLEAFF. CDR3 sequence (DNA): TGCAGCGGAGGGCTTGAAGCTTTCTTT.

The V gene is TRBV19, the J gene TRBJ1-2; a possible D gene is TRBD1 (6 bases). Trimming pared 4 bases from V and 3 bases from J, leaving 15 bases between. The CDR3 is 15 amino acids. From germline, CDR1 is LNHDA and CDR2 SQIVND (reference sequence). CDR3 loop: CASSSTGTPHYGYTF. CDR3 DNA: TGTGCCAGTAGTAGCACAGGGACCCCACACTATGGCTACACCTTC.

V is TRBV6-5 and J is TRBJ2-6; no clear D. Germline V gene lookup returns CDR1 MNHEY and CDR2 SVGAGI. This CDR3 comprises 13 residues. Trimming took 4 bases from V and 1 from J, leaving 2 bases between them. For the CDR3, the DNA is TGTGCCAGCAGTTTATCTGGGGCCAACGTCCTGACTTTC. Translation gives CASSLSGANVLTF.